Listed below are T cell receptor beta chains from one sample, sequenced in a study of T cell responses to AZD1222 COVID-19 vaccine. Data came from immunoSEQ multiplex PCR; TCRdb stores just in-frame clones and leaves some out. This sample has tens of thousands of clones, with around 80% found just once. The sequenced sample was peripheral blood, obtained on day 0 of AZD1222 vaccination. The receptor source for this set is an adult in good health. Each CDR3 is given with its conserved first and last residue. Fields, in order: J gene, V gene, D gene, clone size, CDR3 protein, CDR3 DNA. D genes are given only for firm matches. Not every row has a clone size; where given, it reads once, few, many or a size class.

TRBJ2-5 TRBV7-2 NA NA CASSSYGETQYF TGTGCCAGCAGCTCCTATGGGGAGACCCAGTACTTC
TRBJ2-7 TRBV19 NA many CASSSSSTVTYEQYF TGTGCCAGTAGTTCGTCTTCGACAGTGACCTACGAGCAGTACTTC
TRBJ1-1 TRBV2 NA NA CASISGEGSMNTEAFF TGTGCCAGCATATCGGGCGAGGGGTCGATGAACACTGAAGCTTTCTTT
TRBJ1-2 TRBV28 TRBD1 NA CASSGTGGDYGYTF TGTGCCAGCAGTGGGACAGGGGGCGACTATGGCTACACCTTC
TRBJ2-5 TRBV19 TRBD2 NA CASSTWTSGRETQYF TGTGCCAGTAGTACCTGGACTAGCGGGAGAGAGACCCAGTACTTC
TRBJ2-4 TRBV7-2 NA NA CASSLDGQAQNIQYF TGTGCCAGCAGCTTAGATGGGCAGGCCCAGAACATTCAGTACTTC
TRBJ1-1 TRBV5-4 NA few CASSFPGTEAFF TGTGCCAGCAGCTTCCCTGGCACTGAAGCTTTCTTT
TRBJ2-7 TRBV9 TRBD2 NA CASSARLAGGEQYF TGTGCCAGCAGCGCTCGACTAGCGGGAGGCGAGCAGTACTTC
TRBJ1-2 TRBV29-1 TRBD1 few CSVSSGTGKSYTF TGCAGCGTTTCCTCCGGGACAGGGAAAAGCTACACCTTC
TRBJ2-3 TRBV11-1 NA NA CASSPSRGWADTQYF TGTGCCAGCAGCCCGAGCCGGGGGTGGGCAGATACGCAGTATTTT
TRBJ1-2 TRBV19 NA NA CASHKNQESPYGYTF TGTGCCAGTCATAAAAACCAGGAGAGCCCCTATGGCTACACCTTC
TRBJ2-1 TRBV6-5 NA NA CASTLLGDNEQFF TGTGCCAGCACCCTGTTGGGAGACAATGAGCAGTTCTTC
TRBJ2-7 TRBV6-5 NA NA CASSYSGRGSSYEQYF TGTGCCAGCAGTTACTCTGGACGGGGGAGCTCCTACGAGCAGTACTTC
TRBJ2-4 TRBV30 TRBD2 NA CAWSVPGLVNIQYF TGTGCCTGGAGTGTACCTGGACTAGTTAACATTCAGTACTTC
TRBJ2-7 TRBV28 TRBD1 NA CASSSGQGYYEQYF TGTGCCAGCAGTTCAGGACAGGGGTACTACGAGCAGTACTTC
TRBJ1-5 TRBV7-2 NA NA CASSQDVYQPQHF TGTGCCAGCAGCCAGGACGTTTATCAGCCCCAGCATTTT